This T cell receptor (beta chain) was observed in a study of blood T cells in healthy people across ages. Together with a sample-barcoded 5' primer, a J-beta primer mix was included in a second PCR lasting roughly 6 to 12 cycles. TCRdb called the 5' RACE reads again in MiXCR, with one record for every CDR3 protein. This sample yields roughly 720,000 distinct CDR3 sequences, of which approximately 53% are seen a single time; about two fifths belongs to the top ten. V shed 5 bases, J shed 0 bases, and the junction held 3 bases outside the gene matches. Germline V gene lookup returns CDR1 SNHLY and CDR2 FYNNEI. The CDR3 contains 15 residues.

V usage is TRBV2 and J usage is TRBJ2-5; 10 nucleotides match TRBD1. The sample consisted of blood. This receptor was taken from a man older than 75 in good health. The CDR3 is CASSQDRGYQETQYF. CDR3 bases: TGTGCCAGCAGTCAGGACAGGGGGTACCAAGAGACCCAGTACTTC. Looking up the rest from reference TRBV2 and TRBJ2-5 gives the full variable domain: EPEVTQTPSHQVTQMGQEVILRCVPISNHLYFYWYRQILGQKVEFLVSFYNNEISEKSEIFDDQFSVERPDGSNFTLKIRSTKLEDSAMYFCASSQDRGYQETQYFGPGTRLLVL.